Included here is one T cell receptor (beta chain) sequence, with context. This sample is drawn from a study of T cell repertoires in cytomegalovirus infection. From the reads, TCRdb called clonotypes with MiXCR, one entry per CDR3 protein. The sample lists about 740,000 distinct CDR3 sequences, about a third occurring once. Germline CDR1 MGHRA, CDR2 YSYEKL. Trimming cost V 1 base and J 10 bases, with 14 bases left between them. CDR3 size: 14 residues. The receptor was derived from a human donor in good health (CMV status not recorded). Some clones in this sample may be carry-over from other donors' samples. J is TRBJ2-1 and V is TRBV4-1, with TRBD2 as a possible D gene (6 bases). The sequenced sample consisted of PBMCs. DNA of the CDR3: TGCGCCAGCAGCCAAGTTGGGGACGGAGGGGAGCAGTTCTTC. As protein: CASSQVGDGGEQFF.